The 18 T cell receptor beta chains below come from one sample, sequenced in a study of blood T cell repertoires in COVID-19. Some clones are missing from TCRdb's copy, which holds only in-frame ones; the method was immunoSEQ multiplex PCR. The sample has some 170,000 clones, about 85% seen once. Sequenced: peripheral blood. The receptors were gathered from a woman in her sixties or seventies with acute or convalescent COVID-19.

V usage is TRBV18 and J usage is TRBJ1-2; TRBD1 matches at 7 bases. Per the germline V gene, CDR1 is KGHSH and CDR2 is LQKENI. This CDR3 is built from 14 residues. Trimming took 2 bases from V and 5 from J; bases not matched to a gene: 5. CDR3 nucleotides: TGTGCCAGCTCACCAAGCCGGGACAGTTATGGCTACACCTTC. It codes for CASSPSRDSYGYTF.

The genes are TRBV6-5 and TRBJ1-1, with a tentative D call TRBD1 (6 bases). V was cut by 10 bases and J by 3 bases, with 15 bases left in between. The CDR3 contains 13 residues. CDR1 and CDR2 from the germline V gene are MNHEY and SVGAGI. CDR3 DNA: TGTGCCACGAACAGGGAAGGGGACACTGAAGCTTTCTTT. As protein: CATNREGDTEAFF.

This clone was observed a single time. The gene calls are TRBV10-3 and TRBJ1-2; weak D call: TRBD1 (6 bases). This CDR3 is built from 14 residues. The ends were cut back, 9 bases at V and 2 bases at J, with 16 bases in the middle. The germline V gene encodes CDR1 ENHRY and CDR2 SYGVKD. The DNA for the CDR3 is TGTGCCATAACTCCGGGACACCAGAACTATGGCTACACCTTC. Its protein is CAITPGHQNYGYTF.

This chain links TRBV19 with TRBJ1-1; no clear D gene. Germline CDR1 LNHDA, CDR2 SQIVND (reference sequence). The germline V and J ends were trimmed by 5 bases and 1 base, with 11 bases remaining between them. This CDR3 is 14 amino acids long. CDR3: CASSRTAPNTEAFF. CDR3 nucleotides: TGTGCCAGTAGTCGTACAGCCCCGAACACTGAAGCTTTCTTT.

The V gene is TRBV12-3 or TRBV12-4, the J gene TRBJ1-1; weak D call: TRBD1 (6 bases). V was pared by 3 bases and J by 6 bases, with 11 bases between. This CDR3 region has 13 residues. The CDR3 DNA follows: TGTGCCAGCAGTTTTGGGGGGGGCCCTGAAGCTTTCTTT. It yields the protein CASSFGGGPEAFF.

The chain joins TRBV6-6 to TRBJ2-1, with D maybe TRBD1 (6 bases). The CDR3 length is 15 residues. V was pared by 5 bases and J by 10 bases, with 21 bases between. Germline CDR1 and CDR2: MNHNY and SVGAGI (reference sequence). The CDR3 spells CASSAQGYPFNEQFF. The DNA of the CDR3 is TGTGCCAGCAGTGCACAGGGTTACCCCTTCAACGAGCAGTTCTTC.

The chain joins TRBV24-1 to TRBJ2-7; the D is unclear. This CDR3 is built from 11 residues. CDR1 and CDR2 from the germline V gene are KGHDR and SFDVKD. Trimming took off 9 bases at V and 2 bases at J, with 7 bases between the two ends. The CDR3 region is CATPLTYEQYF. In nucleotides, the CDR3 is TGTGCCACCCCCTTAACCTACGAGCAGTACTTC.

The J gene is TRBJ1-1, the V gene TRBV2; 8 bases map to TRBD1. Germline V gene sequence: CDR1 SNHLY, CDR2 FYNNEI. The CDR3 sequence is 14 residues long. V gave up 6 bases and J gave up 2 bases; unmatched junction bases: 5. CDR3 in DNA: TGTGCCAGCAGCCTCGGACAGGGAAACACTGAAGCTTTCTTT. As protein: CASSLGQGNTEAFF.

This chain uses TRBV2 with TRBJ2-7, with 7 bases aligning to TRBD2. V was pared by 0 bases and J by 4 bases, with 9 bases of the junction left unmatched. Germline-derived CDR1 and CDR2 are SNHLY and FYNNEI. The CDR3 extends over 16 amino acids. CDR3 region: CASSEASTSKDYEQYV. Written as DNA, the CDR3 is TGTGCCAGCAGTGAAGCATCGACTAGCAAGGATTACGAGCAGTACGTC.

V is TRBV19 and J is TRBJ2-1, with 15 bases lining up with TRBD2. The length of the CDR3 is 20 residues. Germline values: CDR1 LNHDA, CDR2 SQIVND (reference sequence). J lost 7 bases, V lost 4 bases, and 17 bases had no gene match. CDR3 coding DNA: TGTGCCAGTAGTAGTGGCGTCGGGACTAGCGGGAGGAATGTGCGGAATGAGCAGTTCTTC. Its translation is CASSSGVGTSGRNVRNEQFF.

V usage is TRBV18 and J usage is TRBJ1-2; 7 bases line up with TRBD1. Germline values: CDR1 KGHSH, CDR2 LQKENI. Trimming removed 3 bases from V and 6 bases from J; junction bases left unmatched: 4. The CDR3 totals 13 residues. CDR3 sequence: CASSPDRSHGYTF. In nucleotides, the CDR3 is TGTGCCAGCTCACCGGACAGGAGCCATGGCTACACCTTC.

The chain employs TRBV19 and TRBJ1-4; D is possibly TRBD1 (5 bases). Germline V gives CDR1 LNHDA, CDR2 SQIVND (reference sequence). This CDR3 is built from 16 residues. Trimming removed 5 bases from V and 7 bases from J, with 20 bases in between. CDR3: CASSWRGGERSEKLFF. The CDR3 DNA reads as TGTGCCAGTAGTTGGCGGGGCGGCGAGAGGAGTGAAAAACTGTTTTTT.

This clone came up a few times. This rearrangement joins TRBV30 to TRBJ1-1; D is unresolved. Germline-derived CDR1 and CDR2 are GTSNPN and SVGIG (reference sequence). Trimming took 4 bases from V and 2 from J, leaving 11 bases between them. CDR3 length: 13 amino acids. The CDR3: CAWTLTYNTEAFF. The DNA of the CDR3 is TGTGCCTGGACCTTAACCTATAACACTGAAGCTTTCTTT.

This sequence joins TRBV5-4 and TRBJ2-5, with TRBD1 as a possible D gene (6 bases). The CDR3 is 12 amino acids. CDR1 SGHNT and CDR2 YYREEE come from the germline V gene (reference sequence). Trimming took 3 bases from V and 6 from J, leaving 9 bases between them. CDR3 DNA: TGTGCCAGCAGCTCTGGACAGCAGACCCAGTACTTC. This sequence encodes CASSSGQQTQYF.

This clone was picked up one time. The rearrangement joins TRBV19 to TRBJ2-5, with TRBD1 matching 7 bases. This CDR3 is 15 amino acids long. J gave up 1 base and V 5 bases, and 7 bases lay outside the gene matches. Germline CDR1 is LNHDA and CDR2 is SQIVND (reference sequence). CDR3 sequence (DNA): TGTGCCAGTAGTCTCGCCACAGGGGTCCAAGAGACCCAGTACTTC. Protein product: CASSLATGVQETQYF. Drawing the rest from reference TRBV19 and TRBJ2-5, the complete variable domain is DGGITQSPKYLFRKEGQNVTLSCEQNLNHDAMYWYRQDPGQGLRLIYYSQIVNDFQKGDIAEGYSVSREKKESFPLTVTSAQKNPTAFYLCASSLATGVQETQYFGPGTRLLVL.

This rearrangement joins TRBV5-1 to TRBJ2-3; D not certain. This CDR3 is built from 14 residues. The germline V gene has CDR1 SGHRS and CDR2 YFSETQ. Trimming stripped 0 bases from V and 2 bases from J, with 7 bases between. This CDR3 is CASSLGAATDTQYF. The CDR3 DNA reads TGCGCCAGCAGCTTGGGGGCAGCCACAGATACGCAGTATTTT.

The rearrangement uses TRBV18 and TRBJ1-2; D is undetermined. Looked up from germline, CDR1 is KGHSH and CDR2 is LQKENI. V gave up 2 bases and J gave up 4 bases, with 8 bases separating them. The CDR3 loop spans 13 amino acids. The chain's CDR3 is CASSPAAFYGYTF. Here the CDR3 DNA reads TGTGCCAGCTCACCAGCGGCATTCTATGGCTACACCTTC.

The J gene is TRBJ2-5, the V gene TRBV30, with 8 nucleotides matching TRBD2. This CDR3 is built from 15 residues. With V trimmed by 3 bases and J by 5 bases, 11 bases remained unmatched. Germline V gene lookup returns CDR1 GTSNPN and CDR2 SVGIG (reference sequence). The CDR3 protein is CAWRGRQREWETQYF. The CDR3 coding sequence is TGTGCCTGGAGAGGTCGTCAGCGGGAGTGGGAGACCCAGTACTTC.